This T cell receptor beta chain is from a study of T cells in Graves' hyperthyroidism and ophthalmopathy. The wider study: Peripheral blood collection took place at initial diagnosis, before any treatment.

Using RNA transcripts as the source, TCR beta CDR3 regions were amplified. The HTBI primer set was used in a first-round RT-PCR of the TCR CDR3. MiXCR was run by TCRdb on the multiplex PCR reads, yielding one entry per CDR3 protein. Among roughly 420,000 distinct CDR3 sequences listed, roughly 13% were seen once. Study-wide points: Ophthalmopathy could be told apart from stable hyperthyroidism with a 13 V-J model.

CDR3 length: 14 residues. Germline assignment: CDR1 SGHTA and CDR2 FQGTGA. V lost 1 base to trimming and J lost 8 bases, with 14 bases between them. This clonotype was detected only a few times. Its target is not known. This chain joins TRBV7-3 and TRBJ1-1; tentative D call: TRBD1 (5 bases). The sample consisted of blood. The receptor's source is a woman between 18 and 29 years old with Graves' hyperthyroidism. The CDR3 region has the DNA TGTGCCAGCAGCTTAAGTCAGGGCTCTCGAGAAGCTTTCTTT. It codes for CASSLSQGSREAFF.